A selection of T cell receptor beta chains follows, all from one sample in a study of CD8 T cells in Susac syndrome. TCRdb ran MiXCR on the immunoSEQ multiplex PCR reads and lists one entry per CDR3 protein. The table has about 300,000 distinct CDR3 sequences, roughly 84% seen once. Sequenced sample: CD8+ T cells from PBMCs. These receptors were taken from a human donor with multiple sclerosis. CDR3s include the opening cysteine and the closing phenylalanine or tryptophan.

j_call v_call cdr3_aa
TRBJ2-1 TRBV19 CASSIVQGARNEQFF
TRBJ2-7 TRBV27 CASSLGGGLAGSEQYF
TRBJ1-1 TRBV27 CASSFRDRTEAFF
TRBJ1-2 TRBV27 CASSLIGAEYGYTF
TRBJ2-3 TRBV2 CASRGDTQYF
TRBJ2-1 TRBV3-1 CASSQDPRVHEQFF
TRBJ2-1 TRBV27 CASSTGLALPTYNEQFF
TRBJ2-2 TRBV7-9 CASFAPGQGFGELFF
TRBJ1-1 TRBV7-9 CASRLGGGPEAFF
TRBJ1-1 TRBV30 CAWSWDTLNTEAFF
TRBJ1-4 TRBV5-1 CASSREGGVNEKLFF
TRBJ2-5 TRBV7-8 CASSRLRRGQQETQYF
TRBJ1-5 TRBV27 CASRRTGSNQPQHF
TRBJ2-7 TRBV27 CAAGAGRYEQYF
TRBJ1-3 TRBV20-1 CSARENRGPGNTIYF
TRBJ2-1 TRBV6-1 CASSEAYRDSYNEQFF
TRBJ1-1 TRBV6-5 CASSYTSSPGRNTEAFF
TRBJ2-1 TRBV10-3 CAGSGGGSAYNEQFF
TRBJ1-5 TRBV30 CACQGRLNQPQHF
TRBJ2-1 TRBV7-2 CASSLRLAGAKGNEQFF
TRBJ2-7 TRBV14 CASSQASDRAPYEQYF
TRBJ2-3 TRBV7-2 CASSLVAGGRVDTQYF
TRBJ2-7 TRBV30 CAWSVGAPYEQYF
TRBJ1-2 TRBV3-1 CASSQAVGETYYGYTF
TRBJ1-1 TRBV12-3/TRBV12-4 CASSPGVMNTEAFF
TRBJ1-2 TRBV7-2 CASSLVGARYYGYTF
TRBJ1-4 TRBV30 CAWSKGVGRTISREKLFF
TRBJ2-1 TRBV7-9 CASSRAGREADEQFF
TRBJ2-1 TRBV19 CASSIVASGNDGQFF
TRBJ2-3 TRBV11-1 CASSLGPSGATDTQYF
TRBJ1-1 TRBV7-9 CASEVGTEAFF
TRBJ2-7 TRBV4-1 CASSHRVTVAGSYEQYF
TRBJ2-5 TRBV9 CASKGNQETQYF
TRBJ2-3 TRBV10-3 CAISEGLDTQYF
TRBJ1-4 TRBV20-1 CSARLNEKLFF
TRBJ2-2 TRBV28 CASGGQLNTGELFF
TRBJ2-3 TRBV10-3 CAVGPDTQYF
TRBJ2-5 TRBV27 CASSPLKNQETQYF
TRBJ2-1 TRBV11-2 CASSQTPGLAGVSYNEQFF
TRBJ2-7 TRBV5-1 CASSEDRLYSYEQYF
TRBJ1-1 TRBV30 CARGDRENTEAFF
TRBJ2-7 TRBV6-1 CASSPTLAVGTLEQYF
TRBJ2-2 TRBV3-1 CASSPLIGSTGELFF
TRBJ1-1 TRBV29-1 CSVAGGITEAFF
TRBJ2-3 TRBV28 CASTTSGLTDTQYF
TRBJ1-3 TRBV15 CATSSGTGVSGNTIYF